Here is one T cell receptor beta chain with its context. As yet, its antigen is unknown. Clones were read by immunoSEQ multiplex PCR, and TCRdb kept only the in-frame ones, dropping some. This sample has about 1 million clones, with around four fifths found just once. This record comes from a study of shared clonotypes between healthy human individuals. Turning to the study itself: A donor's plate count was three for CD4 naive and three for CD4 memory; CD8 naive had two and CD8 memory one.

General study results and limits: Incomplete sequencing of sorted subsets was indicated by rarefaction despite large depth. Donors were few, which limited the genetic and exposure-history diversity represented.

The source of this sequence is a man aged 18-30 years in good health. Input material: memory CD4+ T cells sorted from blood. Subset reported: CD45RA-negative fraction.

CDR3 amino acids: CASRGTSGNEQFF. The CDR3 DNA reads as TGTGCCAGCAGAGGGACTAGTGGAAATGAGCAGTTCTTC. This chain joins TRBV27 and TRBJ2-1, with 8 bases aligning to TRBD2. V gave up 6 bases and J gave up 7 bases; unmatched junction bases: 5. The CDR3 has 13 residues. CDR1 is MNHEY, CDR2 SMNVEV, per germline (reference sequence).